Listed here are 17 T cell receptor beta chains from one sample, sequenced in a study of Graves' ophthalmopathy and Graves' hyperthyroidism. Researchers took RNA transcripts and amplified TCR beta CDR3 regions from them. The workflow started with a first-round RT-PCR run with HTBI primers and then moved on to a second-round multiplex PCR. TCRdb used MiXCR to reprocess the multiplex PCR reads, holding one entry per CDR3 protein. The table shows approximately 150,000 distinct CDR3 sequences, with approximately 40% occurring only once. Source material: peripheral blood. Every receptor here comes from a man aged 30 to 45 with Graves' ophthalmopathy.

This clonotype came up many times. V is TRBV28 and J is TRBJ1-5; D gene ambiguous. The CDR3 contains 13 residues. Germline V gene sequence: CDR1 MDHEN, CDR2 SYDVKM. The germline V and J ends were trimmed by 4 bases and 3 bases, with 7 bases remaining between them. The chain's CDR3 is CASSSPPNQPQHF. The CDR3 DNA reads as TGTGCCAGCAGTTCCCCCCCCAATCAGCCCCAGCATTTT.

This clonotype was detected many times. The chain carries TRBV6-1 and TRBJ1-5; no firm D call. There are 10 residues in the CDR3. Trimming cost V 9 bases and J 4 bases, with 4 bases left between them. Germline-derived CDR1 and CDR2 are MNHNS and SASEGT. CDR3 in amino acids: CARDNQPQHF. The DNA of the CDR3 is TGTGCCAGGGATAATCAGCCCCAGCATTTT.

The chain recombines TRBV6-2 or TRBV6-3 with TRBJ1-2; D is uncertain. With 6 bases removed from V and 3 bases from J, the gap between germline ends came to 8 bases. CDR3 length equals 12 residues. The germline gives CDR1 MNHEY, CDR2 SVGEGT. This chain's CDR3 is CASSYVDYGYTF. The CDR3 nucleotides are TGTGCCAGCAGCTACGTGGACTATGGCTACACCTTC.

In this sample, this clonotype turned up many times. V usage is TRBV28 and J usage is TRBJ2-2; 10 bases map to TRBD2. V dropped 6 bases and J dropped 1; count of bases not matched to a gene: 8. Germline values: CDR1 MDHEN, CDR2 SYDVKM. The CDR3 sequence is 17 residues long. The CDR3 loop reads CASRHWTSGENTGELFF. As DNA, the CDR3 is TGTGCCAGCAGGCACTGGACTAGCGGCGAGAACACCGGGGAGCTGTTTTTT.

As for this clonotype: An end of the junction differs from the germline gene, which may be a read error. The gene calls are TRBV12-3 or TRBV12-4 and TRBJ2-7; possibly TRBD1 or TRBD2 for D (5 bases each). CDR3 size: 14 residues. The CDR3 sequence: CASSPTGAKREQYF. The CDR3 coding sequence is TGCGCCAGCAGTCCGACCGGGGCCAAACGGGAGCAGTACTTC.

The sample holds many counts of this clonotype. The V call is TRBV18, the J call TRBJ2-5, with TRBD1 as a possible D gene (6 bases). Germline CDR1 and CDR2: KGHSH and LQKENI. This CDR3 is 14 amino acids long. The V end was cut by 3 bases, the J end by 2 bases, with 10 bases between. CDR3 sequence: CASSPTGGQETQYF. The CDR3 coding sequence is TGTGCCAGCTCACCGACAGGAGGTCAAGAGACCCAGTACTTC.

With respect to this clonotype: The junction shows a germline mismatch at one end, possibly a read error. The chain has TRBV28 and TRBJ2-7; 8 nucleotides line up with TRBD2. Germline-derived CDR1 and CDR2 are MDHEN and SYDVKM. The CDR3 consists of 14 residues. CDR3 DNA: TGTACCAGCAGTGGAGCGGGAGAACTCCTCGAGCAGTACTTC. It is translated as CTSSGAGELLEQYF.

The chain joins TRBV11-2 to TRBJ2-2; TRBD2 matches 8 bases. The J segment lost 7 bases and the V segment lost 5 bases, leaving 12 bases of the junction unmatched. Germline-derived CDR1 and CDR2 are SGHAT and FQNNGV. The CDR3 loop spans 16 amino acids. The CDR3 DNA is TGTGCCAGCAGCAGCCGTCAGAAAGCGGGAGACGGGGAGCTGTTTTTT. This codes for CASSSRQKAGDGELFF.

This chain connects TRBV12-3 or TRBV12-4 to TRBJ2-7; 13 nucleotides align to TRBD2. V dropped 3 bases and J dropped 6; count of bases not matched to a gene: 5. This CDR3 has 15 amino acids. CDR3 DNA: TGTGCCAGCAGTTTCTCAGGACTAGCGGGAGCCGAGCAGTACTTC. This codes for CASSFSGLAGAEQYF.

This clonotype has at least ten counts. The chain joins TRBV10-3 to TRBJ2-5; no clear D. The germline V gene has CDR1 ENHRY and CDR2 SYGVKD. The CDR3 has 12 residues. Trimming stripped 0 bases from V and 7 bases from J, with 6 bases between. CDR3 in DNA: TGTGCCATCAGTGAGTCCCTCGGGACCCAGTACTTC. This gives the protein CAISESLGTQYF.

This clonotype was found a few times. The chain couples TRBV28 to TRBJ2-7; tentative D call: TRBD2 (6 bases). The CDR3 is 14 residues long. The V gene's germline CDR1 is MDHEN and CDR2 SYDVKM. Trimming took 2 bases from V and 0 from J, leaving 8 bases between them. CDR3 amino acids: CASSLAGNSYEQYF. The CDR3 DNA reads TGTGCCAGCAGTTTAGCGGGGAACTCCTACGAGCAGTACTTC. Full variable domain (remainder filled in from reference TRBV28 and TRBJ2-7): DVKVTQSSRYLVKRTGEKVFLECVQDMDHENMFWYRQDPGLGLRLIYFSYDVKMKEKGDIPEGYSVSREKKERFSLILESASTNQTSMYLCASSLAGNSYEQYFGPGTRLTVT.

Turning to this clonotype: Because the CDR3 is missing its conserved closing phenylalanine or tryptophan, this is likely a read error. This rearrangement joins TRBV11-3 to TRBJ1-6, with a tentative D call TRBD1 (5 bases). Between the trimmed V and J ends, which lost 6 bases and 7 bases, there was a span of 19 bases. Germline V gene lookup returns CDR1 SGHNT and CDR2 YENEEA. The CDR3 is 16 residues long. CDR3 loop: CASSGMPGRANSPLHL. The CDR3 DNA is TGTGCCAGCAGTGGGATGCCAGGGAGGGCGAATTCACCCCTCCACCTT.

This clonotype was picked up many times. The chain joins TRBV7-8 to TRBJ1-5; 10 bases agree with TRBD1. The CDR3 length is 15 residues. The germline gives CDR1 SGHVS, CDR2 FQNEAQ. After removal of 5 bases from V and 4 bases from J, the junction contained 5 bases not matched to a gene. In nucleotides, the CDR3 is TGTGCCAGCAGCAAGGGACAGGGGAAGAATCAGCCCCAGCATTTT. It encodes CASSKGQGKNQPQHF.

This clonotype was detected ten times or more. CDR3 loop: CASSPMIKGDPGYTF. CDR3 sequence (DNA): TGTGCCAGCTCACCAATGATAAAGGGGGATCCTGGCTACACCTTC. This sequence joins TRBV18 and TRBJ1-2; D perhaps matches TRBD1 (6 bases). The CDR3 extends over 15 amino acids. Trimming pared 2 bases from V and 7 bases from J, leaving 17 bases between. CDR1 KGHSH and CDR2 LQKENI come from the germline V gene. Full variable domain (remainder filled in from reference TRBV18 and TRBJ1-2): NAGVMQNPRHLVRRRGQEARLRCSPMKGHSHVYWYRQLPEEGLKFMVYLQKENIIDESGMPKERFSAEFPKEGPSILRIQQVVRGDSAAYFCASSPMIKGDPGYTFGSGTRLTVV.

Concerning this clonotype: Germline and junction disagree at one end, which may indicate a read error. Here the CDR3 DNA reads TGTGCCAGCAGATCCCGGCGGGCAGCCTCCTTC. It translates to CASRSRRAASF. V gene TRBV12-3 or TRBV12-4 combines with J gene TRBJ1-2; D call uncertain. This CDR3 contains 11 residues.

This clonotype was counted ten times or more. The V gene is TRBV2, the J gene TRBJ2-7; either TRBD1 or TRBD2 may supply D (5 bases each). V lost 7 bases, J lost 3 bases, and 13 bases lay in between. Germline CDR1 SNHLY, CDR2 FYNNEI. This CDR3 is 13 amino acids long. CDR3 amino acids: CASTGTTGYEQYF. CDR3 bases: TGTGCCAGCACCGGGACCACAGGCTACGAGCAGTACTTC.

This clonotype was seen repeatedly, ten times or more. V gene TRBV12-3 or TRBV12-4 combines with J gene TRBJ2-7; D is perhaps TRBD2 (5 bases). This CDR3 has 14 residues. Deletions cut 7 bases from V and 2 bases from J, with 15 bases between. For the CDR3, the DNA is TGTGCCAGCATCCAGCGGAGGCCCCCCTACGAGCAGTACTTC. This sequence encodes CASIQRRPPYEQYF.